This entry describes one T cell receptor beta chain. Its target is unknown. Germline CDR1 and CDR2: SGHVS and FNYEAQ. Between the trimmed V and J ends, which lost 3 bases and 1 base, there was a span of 11 bases. The CDR3 is 15 residues long. Any history of autoimmune disease or systemic immunosuppression disqualified patients. Peripheral blood came from all dose cohorts at three timepoints. Assay used: immunoSEQ multiplex PCR; TCRdb lists only in-frame clones, some missing. The table has 65,000 to 100,000 clones, approximately 85% seen once; the top ten hold about 4%. This specimen comes from a study of OX40 agonist ivuxolimab in advanced cancers. Study details: Patients were infused with ivuxolimab every 2 weeks at 0.01 to 10 mg/kg. Study-wide results and limits: In general, CD8+ T cells held more expanded clones than CD4+ did, on average.

This rearrangement joins TRBV7-6 to TRBJ2-3, with D perhaps TRBD1 or TRBD2 (5 bases each). This receptor was identified in an adult with an advanced solid tumor such as melanoma, head and neck, liver or kidney cancer. This sample comprised CD4+ or CD8+ T cells sorted from blood, obtained in a trial of the OX40 agonist ivuxolimab. CDR3 DNA: TGTGCCAGCAGCTTGGGGCTAGCCGGCACAGATACGCAGTATTTT. Protein: CASSLGLAGTDTQYF.